Given below is one TCR beta chain in context. This sample stems from a study of blood T cell repertoires in COVID-19. The wider study: COVID-19 samples from acute and convalescent phases originated in the United States, Italy and Spain.

CDR3 length equals 15 residues. V shed 3 bases, J shed 9 bases, and the junction held 5 bases outside the gene matches. CDR1 is MNHEY, CDR2 SMNVEV, per germline (reference sequence). This table comes from immunoSEQ multiplex PCR, and its TCRdb copy is limited to in-frame clones, with some not included. Here the sample spans around 300,000 clones, around 90% being singletons. The study drew participants aged about 18 to 89 years from 20 to 30 US areas. V gene TRBV27 combines with J gene TRBJ1-6, with 10 nucleotides matching TRBD1. This TCR was recovered from a woman younger than 30 with acute COVID-19. Sample: PBMCs or T cells enriched from blood (not recorded which). As DNA, the CDR3 is TGTGCCAGCAGTTTCCGGACAGGGGGAAGTTCACCCCTCCACTTT. Amino acids: CASSFRTGGSSPLHF.